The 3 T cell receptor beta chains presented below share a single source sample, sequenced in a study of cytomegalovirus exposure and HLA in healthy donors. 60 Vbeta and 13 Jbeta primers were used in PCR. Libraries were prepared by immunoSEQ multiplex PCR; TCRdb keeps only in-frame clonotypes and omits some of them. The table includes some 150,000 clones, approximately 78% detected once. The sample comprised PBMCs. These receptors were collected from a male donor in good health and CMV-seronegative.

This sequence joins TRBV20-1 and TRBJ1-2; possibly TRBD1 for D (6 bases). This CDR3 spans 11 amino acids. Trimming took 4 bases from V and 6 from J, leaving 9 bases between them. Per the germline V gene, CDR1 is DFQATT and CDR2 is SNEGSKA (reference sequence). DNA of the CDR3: TGCAGTGCTACCAGGGGAAATGGCTACACCTTC. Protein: CSATRGNGYTF.

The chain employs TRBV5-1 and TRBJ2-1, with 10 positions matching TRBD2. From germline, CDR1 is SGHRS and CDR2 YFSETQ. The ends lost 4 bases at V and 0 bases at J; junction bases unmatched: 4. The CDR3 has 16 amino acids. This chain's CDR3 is CASSVSGGSSYNEQFF. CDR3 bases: TGCGCCAGCAGCGTTAGCGGGGGGAGCTCCTACAATGAGCAGTTCTTC. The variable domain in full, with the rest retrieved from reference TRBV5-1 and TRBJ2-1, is KAGVTQTPRYLIKTRGQQVTLSCSPISGHRSVSWYQQTPGQGLQFLFEYFSETQRNKGNFPGRFSGRQFSNSRSEMNVSTLELGDSALYLCASSVSGGSSYNEQFFGPGTRLTVL.

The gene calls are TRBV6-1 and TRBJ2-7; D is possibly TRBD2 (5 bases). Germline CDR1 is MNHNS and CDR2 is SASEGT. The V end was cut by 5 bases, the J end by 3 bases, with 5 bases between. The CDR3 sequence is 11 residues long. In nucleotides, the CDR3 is TGTGCCAGCAGTCGGGGCTACGAGCAGTACTTC. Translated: CASSRGYEQYF.